Each of the 19 T cell receptor beta chains below was sequenced from the same sample in a study of beta chain features in type 1 diabetes. Expressed TCRB transcripts were sequenced, since all the RNA that had been isolated was reverse transcribed. The method was immunoSEQ multiplex PCR; TCRdb's version includes in-frame clones alone and lacks a portion of them. Altogether 130,000 or so clones are present, approximately 9.2% being singletons, with the ten largest covering 0.68%. The sequencing sample was made of central memory CD4+ T cells from blood. The receptors were gathered from a man aged 18-30 years in good health.

The chain joins TRBV7-9 to TRBJ1-1; weak D call: TRBD1 (5 bases). Germline V gene lookup returns CDR1 SEHNR and CDR2 FQNEAQ (reference sequence). CDR3 length: 12 amino acids. V was clipped by 1 base and J by 8 bases, with 8 bases between them. The CDR3 DNA reads as TGTGCCAGCAGCTTAGTCGACAGCGAAGCTTTCTTT. Translating it yields CASSLVDSEAFF.

Notes on this clone: One end of the junction fails to match germline, which may point to a read error. The chain links TRBV7-2 to TRBJ1-6; 8 nucleotides align to TRBD1. Germline V gene data show CDR1 as SGHTA and CDR2 as FQGNSA. The CDR3 loop spans 13 amino acids. The CDR3, as DNA: TGTGCCGGCAGGGGGCTCGGTAATTCACCCCTCCACTTT. Translation: CAGRGLGNSPLHF.

This clone has more than one count but fewer than ten. The V gene is TRBV7-2, the J gene TRBJ1-6; TRBD1 aligns across 7 bases. Germline V gives CDR1 SGHTA, CDR2 FQGNSA. The CDR3 extends over 16 amino acids. The V segment lost 1 base and the J segment 4 bases; nucleotides outside the gene matches: 4. The CDR3 reads CASSLEMGQYNSPLHF. The CDR3 coding sequence is TGTGCCAGCAGCTTAGAGATGGGACAGTATAATTCACCCCTCCACTTT. The whole variable domain, filled in from reference TRBV7-2 and TRBJ1-6, reads GAGVSQSPSNKVTEKGKDVELRCDPISGHTALYWYRQSLGQGLEFLIYFQGNSAPDKSGLPSDRFSAERTGGSVSTLTIQRTQQEDSAVYLCASSLEMGQYNSPLHFGNGTRLTVT.

Note on this clone: A read error may produce the germline difference seen at one junction end. This chain uses TRBV2 with TRBJ1-2; 8 bases match TRBD1. Per germline, CDR1 SNHLY and CDR2 FYNNEI. The CDR3 contains 15 residues. CDR3 coding DNA: TGTGCCAGCAGGGAAGAGGGCAGGGGGCAGGGTGGCTACACCTTC. This encodes CASREEGRGQGGYTF.

This clone has just a few counts. The CDR3 region is CASSLIAGADTQYF. CDR3 sequence (DNA): TGCGCCAGCAGCTTGATAGCGGGGGCAGATACGCAGTATTTT. V is TRBV5-1 and J is TRBJ2-3, with 9 bases aligning to TRBD2. Losses at the gene ends were 1 base for V and 4 bases for J; bases not matched to a gene: 1. The CDR3 extends over 14 amino acids. The germline CDR1 and CDR2 sequences are SGHRS and YFSETQ.

This clone was detected a few times. The genes are TRBV28 and TRBJ2-1, with 7 positions matching TRBD2. Germline V gene lookup returns CDR1 MDHEN and CDR2 SYDVKM. V lost 4 bases, J lost 1 base, and 7 bases stayed unmatched. The CDR3 consists of 16 residues. This CDR3 is CASSSITSASYNEQFF. The CDR3 DNA reads TGTGCCAGCAGTTCCATTACTAGCGCATCCTACAATGAGCAGTTCTTC.

CDR3 DNA: TGTGCCAGCACCCAACAAGGGACAGGGACAGGCCACGAGCAGTACTTC. Its protein is CASTQQGTGTGHEQYF. The chain couples TRBV28 to TRBJ2-7; the match to TRBD1 covers 9 bases. CDR3 length: 16 amino acids. Germline CDR1 MDHEN, CDR2 SYDVKM. V shed 7 bases, J shed 5 bases, and the junction held 15 bases outside the gene matches.

V usage is TRBV28 and J usage is TRBJ2-6; D is uncertain. CDR3 length: 15 residues. V was clipped by 3 bases and J by 0 bases, with 6 bases between them. Germline V gene lookup returns CDR1 MDHEN and CDR2 SYDVKM. For the CDR3, the DNA is TGTGCCAGCAGTTTTTTCAGCTCTGGGGCCAACGTCCTGACTTTC. Protein sequence: CASSFFSSGANVLTF. Supplemented by reference TRBV28 and TRBJ2-6, the full variable domain reads DVKVTQSSRYLVKRTGEKVFLECVQDMDHENMFWYRQDPGLGLRLIYFSYDVKMKEKGDIPEGYSVSREKKERFSLILESASTNQTSMYLCASSFFSSGANVLTFGAGSRLTVL.

This clone has only a few counts. The chain has TRBV7-2 and TRBJ2-5; the match to TRBD2 covers 10 bases. Germline CDR1 and CDR2: SGHTA and FQGNSA. V was clipped by 1 base and J by 4 bases; unmatched bases: 6. The CDR3 spans 16 residues. The CDR3 region is CASSLVASGGSETQYF. As DNA, the CDR3 is TGTGCCAGCAGCTTAGTGGCTAGCGGGGGATCAGAGACCCAGTACTTC.

The gene calls are TRBV6-5 and TRBJ1-2, with a tentative D call TRBD1 (5 bases). This CDR3 is built from 14 residues. The germline gives CDR1 MNHEY, CDR2 SVGAGI. V was clipped by 2 bases and J by 6 bases, with 13 bases between them. In DNA, the CDR3 is TGTGCCAGCAGTTACCAGGGAGGGTTCCATGGCTACACCTTC. Translating it yields CASSYQGGFHGYTF.

The rearrangement uses TRBV18 and TRBJ1-6; 8 bases are shared with TRBD1. V lost 4 bases and J lost 3; bases outside the gene matches: 5. CDR1 is KGHSH, CDR2 LQKENI, per germline. This CDR3 is built from 16 residues. CDR3 amino acids: CASSQSGTGYNSPLHF. For the CDR3, the DNA is TGTGCCAGCTCACAATCCGGGACAGGCTATAATTCACCCCTCCACTTT.

This clone has just a few counts. This chain uses TRBV5-1 with TRBJ2-1; D uncertain. Trimming took off 4 bases at V and 3 bases at J, with 11 bases between the two ends. CDR3 length: 14 residues. Looked up from germline, CDR1 is SGHRS and CDR2 is YFSETQ. The DNA of the CDR3 is TGCGCCAGCAGCACCGGAGAAGTCTACAATGAGCAGTTCTTC. Protein product: CASSTGEVYNEQFF.

In this sample, this clone turned up a few times. The chain uses TRBV7-2 and TRBJ2-6; no firm D call. From germline, CDR1 is SGHTA and CDR2 FQGNSA. V shed 1 base and J shed 0 bases, with 10 bases lying between them. CDR3 length: 17 residues. In nucleotides, the CDR3 is TGTGCCAGCAGCTTAGACCTTATTAGCTCTGGGGCCAACGTCCTGACTTTC. Amino acids: CASSLDLISSGANVLTF.

This clone was counted only a few times. The V call is TRBV14, the J call TRBJ1-3; 9 bases are a match to TRBD1. Losses at the gene ends were 4 bases for V and 8 bases for J; bases not matched to a gene: 9. This CDR3 comprises 15 residues. CDR1 is SGHDN, CDR2 FVKESK, per germline. CDR3 sequence: CASSPYTGGADTIYF. The DNA for the CDR3 is TGTGCCAGCAGCCCTTACACAGGGGGCGCGGACACCATATATTTT.

The sample holds a few counts of this clone. The chain joins TRBV28 to TRBJ1-6; a possible D gene is TRBD1 (5 bases). From germline, CDR1 is MDHEN and CDR2 SYDVKM. V lost 9 bases and J 0 bases, leaving 12 bases between the germline ends. The CDR3 has 15 amino acids. CDR3 DNA: TGTGCCAGTTTGGGGGGGATCTCCTATAATTCACCCCTCCACTTT. Its translation: CASLGGISYNSPLHF.

This clone was detected many times. The gene calls are TRBV28 and TRBJ2-1; D uncertain. The germline CDR1 and CDR2 sequences are MDHEN and SYDVKM. CDR3 length: 13 amino acids. The V end was cut by 3 bases, the J end by 7 bases, with 10 bases between. Here the CDR3 reads CASSFSGPNEQFF. The CDR3 nucleotides are TGTGCCAGCAGTTTTTCGGGTCCTAATGAGCAGTTCTTC. Drawing the rest from reference TRBV28 and TRBJ2-1, the complete variable domain is DVKVTQSSRYLVKRTGEKVFLECVQDMDHENMFWYRQDPGLGLRLIYFSYDVKMKEKGDIPEGYSVSREKKERFSLILESASTNQTSMYLCASSFSGPNEQFFGPGTRLTVL.

This clone was seen only a few times. The chain has TRBV7-9 and TRBJ1-5, with D perhaps TRBD1 (6 bases). V gave up 4 bases and J gave up 5 bases, with 12 bases separating them. Germline V lookup: CDR1 SEHNR, CDR2 FQNEAQ (reference sequence). This CDR3 has 14 amino acids. For the CDR3, the DNA is TGTGCCAGCAGCTCGCAGGGGACGGATCAGCCCCAGCATTTT. Translated, it gives CASSSQGTDQPQHF.

The chain recombines TRBV2 with TRBJ1-2; TRBD1 is a possible D gene (5 bases). V lost 2 bases and J lost 4, with 14 bases in between. Germline lookup yields CDR1 SNHLY and CDR2 FYNNEI. CDR3 size: 15 residues. The CDR3 loop is CASSERLGGLYGYTF. DNA for the CDR3: TGTGCCAGCAGTGAACGACTGGGGGGACTCTATGGCTACACCTTC. Complete variable domain (other parts from reference TRBV2 and TRBJ1-2): EPEVTQTPSHQVTQMGQEVILRCVPISNHLYFYWYRQILGQKVEFLVSFYNNEISEKSEIFDDQFSVERPDGSNFTLKIRSTKLEDSAMYFCASSERLGGLYGYTFGSGTRLTVV.

In its sample, this clone was seen a few times. V and J are TRBV7-6 and TRBJ1-2; D gene unclear. The V and J ends lost 3 bases and 9 bases respectively, with 8 bases between them. The CDR3 spans 11 residues. The germline V gene has CDR1 SGHVS and CDR2 FNYEAQ. CDR3 nucleotides: TGTGCCAGCAGCTTTGGAGCGAGCTACACCTTC. Translation: CASSFGASYTF.